This is a list of T cell receptor beta chains from one sample in a study of T cell responses to AZD1222 COVID-19 vaccine. TCRdb's copy holds only in-frame clones and misses some; the assay was immunoSEQ multiplex PCR. The table records around 31,000 clones, about 89% of them present only once. The material sequenced was peripheral blood, taken on day 0 of AZD1222 vaccination. These receptors all come from an adult in good health. The CDR3 runs from the conserved cysteine through the conserved F or W. D genes are given only for firm matches.

>TRBJ1-2|TRBD1|TRBV19
CASSSTWDSNYGYTF
>TRBJ1-2|TRBD1|TRBV4-1
CASSRGQGNSYGYTF
>TRBJ1-2|NA|TRBV6-2/TRBV6-3
CASSYSLSAGIYGYTF
>TRBJ2-7|NA|TRBV6-2/TRBV6-3
CASSYETGSGEQYF
>TRBJ2-5|NA|TRBV9
CASSSRGMETQYF
>TRBJ1-6|NA|TRBV28
CARGRRFNSPLHF
>TRBJ1-1|TRBD1|TRBV30
CAWGQGGTEAFF
>TRBJ1-2|TRBD1|TRBV18
CASSPDDRAYTF
>TRBJ1-2|NA|TRBV7-8
CASSPITGSVAYGYTF
>TRBJ1-1|NA|TRBV5-1
CASSSGEGRGTEAFF
>TRBJ1-1|TRBD1|TRBV3-1/TRBV3-2
CASSNRDRGSSSEAFF
>TRBJ1-2|NA|TRBV12-3/TRBV12-4
CASSLEGFGYTF
>TRBJ2-1|NA|TRBV19
CASSPTPVGYNEQFF
>TRBJ2-3|NA|TRBV5-1
CASSLSGMGDTQYF
>TRBJ1-2|NA|TRBV4-2
CASSQETRGTYGYTF
>TRBJ2-3|TRBD2|TRBV7-6
CASSLGSGGSTDTQYF
>TRBJ2-5|NA|TRBV3-1/TRBV3-2
CASSQGPQGTETQYF
>TRBJ1-1|TRBD1|TRBV30
CAFIPGGTEAFF
>TRBJ1-4|NA|TRBV5-1
CASKEGTNEKLFF
>TRBJ1-2|NA|TRBV6-5
CASTPDGGFGYTF
>TRBJ1-2|TRBD1|TRBV19
CASSIDGQGHYGYTF
>TRBJ1-5|TRBD1|TRBV15
CATRTGGNVNQPQHF
>TRBJ1-5|NA|TRBV7-8
CASSLSEGIRPQHF